Described below is a single TCR beta chain sequence and its context. Its recognized antigen is unknown. Within one base of it there is no much larger clone, and no base qualities were kept. This record belongs to a study of blood T cell repertoires in COVID-19 (dated by TCRdb to the early 2020s). Regarding the study in general: Samples covering the acute and convalescent phases of COVID-19 were provided by collaborators in the United States, Italy and Spain. The prospective study material was composed of cDNA or gDNA derived from T cells, B-cell-depleted T cells, or PBMCs. Subjects who had been exposed to COVID-19, were actively infected with it, or had recovered from it provided the deeply sampled blood TCRbeta repertoires that made up the dataset. The repertoires were released in a freely available public database intended as a resource for research on the immune response to SARS-CoV-2. The samples were drawn from the first 160 participants of the ongoing ImmuneRACE study and from some 1,300 subjects provided by 6 global collaborators. Nearly every sample came with metadata listing a de-identified subject ID, COVID-19 status, age in years and sex. HLA class I and class II types, where available, came from metadata supplied by the sample provider rather than from assay-based typing. The full study reports these points: The amount of clinical and demographic metadata varied by source and participant and was provided uncurated.

V lost 1 base and J lost 5 bases, and the count of bases not matched to a germline gene is 0. The CDR3 runs 13 residues from the cysteine to the phenylalanine. Of the read, only the CDR3 DNA is kept; its 39 bases are in frame from base 1. CDR1 and CDR2 are read off the germline V gene as MGHRA and YSYEKL. One collaborating source in Seattle enrolled patients while the patients were actively infected and followed the patients over time throughout the course of disease. Each collaborating institution followed its own protocols to collect whole blood in K2EDTA tubes. Collaborator samples were shipped for TCRbeta analysis as frozen whole blood, isolated PBMCs, or DNA extracted from either sample type. TCRbeta CDR3 regions were amplified from genomic DNA by means of the immunoSEQ Assay, a bias-controlled multiplex PCR. As for the original processing: Nucleated cell counts per sample were estimated from amplification of reference gene primers within the assay. Sequence reads were collapsed and filtered to measure the absolute abundance of every unique TCRbeta CDR3 rearrangement. For each sample, productive Simpson clonality was calculated as the square root of Simpson's diversity index over productive rearrangements. TCRdb holds this immuneACCESS table with in-frame rearrangements only. Some clones are missing; in checked studies, unresolved V genes explain under half, and the rest has no known cause. V and J calls and clone size are as listed in that table; D and trimming were resolved from the DNA. For this sample there are about 160,000 clones; around 79% appear just once. Of the sample, 8.1% is held by the ten largest clones.

The sequence is built from TRBV4-1 and TRBJ1-2; TRBD1 fits 8 bases in the junction. Specimen: peripheral blood. This clonotype was obtained from a woman aged 60-70 years with COVID-19, enrolled during active disease. In nucleotides, the sequence is TGCGCCAGCAGCCAAGGGACAGGGTATGGCTACACCTTC. Translated, it reads CASSQGTGYGYTF.